The present T cell receptor (beta chain) was sequenced within a study of CD8 T cells in Susac syndrome. Reverse transcription of roughly 0.5 to 1 ug RNA used random hexamers. TCRdb analysed the immunoSEQ multiplex PCR reads with MiXCR anew, one entry per CDR3 protein. The sample carries about 66,000 distinct CDR3 sequences, approximately 94% recorded once. This CDR3 region has 14 residues. Germline V gene lookup returns CDR1 MGHRA and CDR2 YSYEKL. Trimming removed 2 bases at V and 2 bases at J, with 8 bases between. This clonotype was counted a single time. The sequenced sample consisted of CD8+ T cells from PBMCs. V is TRBV4-1 and J is TRBJ2-3; D remains unclear. The receptor was derived from a human donor with multiple sclerosis. The CDR3 region has the DNA TGCGCCAGCAGCCAACACGGAAACACAGATACGCAGTATTTT. Translating gives CASSQHGNTDTQYF.